A single sample is the source of the 30 T cell receptor beta chains below, sequenced in a study of OX40 agonist ivuxolimab in advanced cancers. Using immunoSEQ multiplex PCR, the repertoire was profiled, and TCRdb retains in-frame clones only, with some absent. The data hold some 150,000 clones, with around 93% observed a single time. The sample here was CD4+ or CD8+ T cells sorted from blood, taken in a trial of the OX40 agonist ivuxolimab. These TCRs come from an adult with an advanced solid tumor such as melanoma, head and neck, liver or kidney cancer.

The chain joins TRBV7-2 to TRBJ2-3; 11 bases align to TRBD2. There are 15 residues in the CDR3. Germline loops: CDR1 SGHTA, CDR2 FQGNSA. V lost 6 bases to trimming and J lost 2 bases; unmatched junction nucleotides: 4. As DNA, the CDR3 is TGTGCCAGCAGTGGACTAGCGGGTCCCACAGATACGCAGTATTTT. Its protein is CASSGLAGPTDTQYF.

This clone was seen once. The CDR3 region is CASSFRGEGSLPGEQYF. The CDR3 bases are TGTGCCAGCAGCTTCCGAGGGGAGGGCAGCCTACCCGGCGAGCAGTACTTC. The chain carries TRBV9 and TRBJ2-7; 7 bases align to TRBD2. The CDR3 consists of 17 residues. Germline CDR1 reads SGDLS; CDR2 reads YYNGEE. Trimming at V came to 4 bases and at J to 6 bases, leaving 19 bases not matched to a gene. Complete variable domain (other parts from reference TRBV9 and TRBJ2-7): DSGVTQTPKHLITATGQRVTLRCSPRSGDLSVYWYQQSLDQGLQFLIQYYNGEERAKGNILERFSAQQFPDLHSELNLSSLELGDSALYFCASSFRGEGSLPGEQYFGPGTRLTVT.

The rearrangement joins TRBV6-1 to TRBJ1-2, with 9 bases fitting TRBD1. Per germline, CDR1 MNHNS and CDR2 SASEGT. V dropped 5 bases and J dropped 3; count of bases not matched to a gene: 7. The CDR3 totals 15 residues. The CDR3 loop reads CASSPGTGGDYGYTF. CDR3 sequence (DNA): TGTGCCAGCAGTCCCGGTACAGGGGGCGACTATGGCTACACCTTC.

The chain has TRBV5-6 and TRBJ2-7; 12 bases are a match to TRBD2. The CDR3 runs to 17 residues. In germline, CDR1 is SGHDT, CDR2 YYEEEE. Germline trimming cut 1 base from V and 5 bases from J; bases unmatched to any gene: 10. The CDR3 spells CASSLRLTSGSSNEQYF. CDR3 nucleotides: TGTGCCAGCAGCTTGAGATTGACTAGCGGGAGTTCCAACGAGCAGTACTTC.

The chain carries TRBV6-6 and TRBJ1-2; no reliable D call. This CDR3 comprises 12 residues. Germline CDR1 is MNHNY and CDR2 is SVGAGI (reference sequence). V lost 0 bases and J lost 8, with 7 bases in between. CDR3 nucleotides: TGTGCCAGCAGTTACTCCGTCGGGGGCTACACCTTC. Its protein is CASSYSVGGYTF.

The chain is built from TRBV2 and TRBJ1-1, with unresolved D. The CDR3 extends over 13 amino acids. The V and J ends lost 7 bases and 6 bases respectively, with 15 bases between them. Germline V gene sequence: CDR1 SNHLY, CDR2 FYNNEI. The CDR3 reads CASIRAGYAEAFF. The CDR3 nucleotides read TGTGCCAGCATCCGCGCGGGGTACGCTGAAGCTTTCTTT.

The rearrangement joins TRBV5-1 to TRBJ2-3; 7 nucleotides line up with TRBD1. The CDR3 totals 16 residues. V was clipped by 0 bases and J by 4 bases; unmatched bases: 8. Per germline, CDR1 SGHRS and CDR2 YFSETQ. DNA for the CDR3: TGCGCCAGCAGCTTGGGGAGACAGGGAACCCCAGATACGCAGTATTTT. Translation gives CASSLGRQGTPDTQYF.

The chain links TRBV18 to TRBJ2-3; TRBD2 agrees at 9 bases. Germline lookup yields CDR1 KGHSH and CDR2 LQKENI. Losses at the gene ends were 5 bases for V and 6 bases for J; bases not matched to a gene: 6. The CDR3 has 14 residues. The CDR3 DNA reads TGTGCCAGCTCATCCGGGACTAGCATCGATACGCAGTATTTT. This translates into CASSSGTSIDTQYF.

This clone came up once. This sequence joins TRBV5-1 and TRBJ2-5; D possibly uses TRBD1 or TRBD2 (6 bases each). The CDR3 spans 15 residues. V lost 7 bases and J 2 bases, leaving 18 bases between the germline ends. Germline V gene data show CDR1 as SGHRS and CDR2 as YFSETQ. The CDR3 reads CASLPLPGAQETQYF. CDR3 in DNA: TGCGCCAGCCTCCCGCTTCCGGGGGCACAAGAGACCCAGTACTTC.

The CDR3 here is CASSPTPGDEKLFF. As DNA, the CDR3 is TGTGCCAGCAGTCCTACACCCGGAGATGAAAAACTGTTTTTT. This chain uses TRBV5-4 with TRBJ1-4; D ambiguous. The CDR3 runs 14 residues. Trimming shortened V by 5 bases and J by 6 bases, and 14 bases separated the two germline ends. Germline values: CDR1 SGHNT, CDR2 YYREEE (reference sequence). Drawing the rest from reference TRBV5-4 and TRBJ1-4, the complete variable domain is ETGVTQSPTHLIKTRGQQVTLRCSSQSGHNTVSWYQQALGQGPQFIFQYYREEENGRGNFPPRFSGLQFPNYSSELNVNALELDDSALYLCASSPTPGDEKLFFGSGTQLSVL.

The rearrangement joins TRBV20-1 to TRBJ2-7; perhaps TRBD1 as D (6 bases). This CDR3 region has 11 residues. In germline, CDR1 is DFQATT, CDR2 SNEGSKA (reference sequence). V lost 4 bases to trimming and J lost 4 bases, with 8 bases between them. CDR3 loop: CSAKGQYEQYF. DNA of the CDR3: TGCAGTGCTAAAGGACAGTACGAGCAGTACTTC.

The chain joins TRBV6-1 to TRBJ2-7, with D possibly being TRBD2 (5 bases). Germline V lookup: CDR1 MNHNS, CDR2 SASEGT. Trimming cost V 11 bases and J 2 bases, with 16 bases left between them. The CDR3 loop spans 13 amino acids. The CDR3 spells CASAGGETYEQYF. In DNA, the CDR3 is TGTGCCTCCGCGGGTGGGGAAACCTACGAGCAGTACTTC.

The V gene is TRBV5-8, the J gene TRBJ1-1; D gene uncertain. V lost 0 bases and J 5 bases, leaving 8 bases between the germline ends. Per the germline V gene, CDR1 is SGHTS and CDR2 is YDEGEE. CDR3 length: 13 amino acids. CDR3 DNA sequence: TGTGCCAGCAGCTTGGAACGGTGGACTGAAGCTTTCTTT. Translated, it gives CASSLERWTEAFF.

This rearrangement joins TRBV28 to TRBJ1-2; D gene ambiguous. Between the trimmed V and J ends, which lost 3 bases and 5 bases, there was a span of 7 bases. Germline-derived CDR1 and CDR2 are MDHEN and SYDVKM. The CDR3 length is 12 residues. CDR3 loop: CASSFSPYGYTF. The CDR3 DNA follows: TGTGCCAGCAGTTTTTCCCCTTATGGCTACACCTTC.

V usage is TRBV11-2 and J usage is TRBJ2-1, with D perhaps TRBD1 or TRBD2 (5 bases each). Germline CDR1 and CDR2: SGHAT and FQNNGV. The length of the CDR3 is 14 residues. The V and J ends lost 7 bases and 4 bases respectively, with 14 bases between them. The CDR3 coding sequence is TGTGCCAGCACGGGACGGGGCAAGTACAATGAGCAGTTCTTC. The encoded protein is CASTGRGKYNEQFF.

This chain connects TRBV5-4 to TRBJ1-3; 8 nucleotides line up with TRBD1. J was trimmed by 0 bases and V by 3 bases; bases with no gene match: 2. CDR3 size: 15 residues. Germline V CDR1 and CDR2: SGHNT, YYREEE (reference sequence). This chain's CDR3 is CASSSGQVSGNTIYF. CDR3 sequence (DNA): TGTGCCAGCAGCTCGGGACAGGTCTCTGGAAACACCATATATTTT.

Only one count was recorded for this clone. V is TRBV19 and J is TRBJ2-2, with D perhaps matching TRBD1 (6 bases). This CDR3 has 12 residues. Germline values: CDR1 LNHDA, CDR2 SQIVND (reference sequence). V was shortened by 6 bases and J by 8 bases, with 10 bases between the two germline ends. The CDR3 protein is CASRGGVGELFF. The CDR3 coding sequence is TGTGCCAGTAGAGGGGGAGTTGGGGAGCTGTTTTTT.

The rearrangement uses TRBV6-1 and TRBJ1-2, with unresolved D. This CDR3 is 16 amino acids long. V was clipped by 2 bases and J by 0 bases, with 13 bases between them. Germline V lookup: CDR1 MNHNS, CDR2 SASEGT. As DNA, the CDR3 is TGTGCCAGCAGTGAATACTTGGGCAGTTCTAACTATGGCTACACCTTC. Translated, it gives CASSEYLGSSNYGYTF.

The rearrangement uses TRBV19 and TRBJ2-1, with a possible D match to TRBD2 (5 bases). Trimming removed 6 bases at V and 2 bases at J, with 17 bases between. CDR1 and CDR2 (germline): LNHDA, SQIVND (reference sequence). This CDR3 has 16 residues. The CDR3 sequence is CASSPAAGSAYNEQFF. The DNA of the CDR3 is TGTGCCAGTAGCCCCGCCGCGGGCAGCGCCTACAATGAGCAGTTCTTC.

This clone was picked up one time. The chain links TRBV7-2 to TRBJ2-7; 11 nucleotides line up with TRBD1. Trimming cost V 3 bases and J 3 bases; bases outside gene matches: 4. Germline CDR1 is SGHTA and CDR2 is FQGNSA. The CDR3 is made up of 15 amino acids. The CDR3 loop reads CASSFPGTGGYEQYF. Here the CDR3 DNA reads TGTGCCAGCAGCTTTCCGGGGACAGGGGGCTACGAGCAGTACTTC. Supplemented by reference TRBV7-2 and TRBJ2-7, the full variable domain reads GAGVSQSPSNKVTEKGKDVELRCDPISGHTALYWYRQSLGQGLEFLIYFQGNSAPDKSGLPSDRFSAERTGGSVSTLTIQRTQQEDSAVYLCASSFPGTGGYEQYFGPGTRLTVT.

This chain connects TRBV9 to TRBJ1-5, with D possibly TRBD1 on 6 matching bases. Germline V gene sequence: CDR1 SGDLS, CDR2 YYNGEE. V dropped 4 bases and J dropped 1 base, with 12 bases sitting between them. There are 15 residues in the CDR3. The CDR3 sequence is CASSLQGGSNQPQHF. The CDR3 DNA follows: TGTGCCAGCAGCCTTCAAGGGGGGAGCAATCAGCCCCAGCATTTT.

The V call is TRBV29-1, the J call TRBJ2-3; TRBD2 matches 9 bases. After removal of 7 bases from V and 2 bases from J, the junction contained 10 bases not matched to a gene. Looked up from germline, CDR1 is SQVTM and CDR2 is ANQGSEA. CDR3 length: 15 residues. CDR3: CSADPTSGSTDTQYF. In nucleotides, the CDR3 is TGCAGCGCCGACCCAACTAGCGGGTCCACAGATACGCAGTATTTT.

The chain joins TRBV5-6 to TRBJ1-1; no firm D call. Germline CDR1 is SGHDT and CDR2 is YYEEEE. The length of the CDR3 is 14 residues. V dropped 4 bases and J dropped 1 base, with 11 bases sitting between them. The CDR3 nucleotides are TGTGCCAGCAGCCCCACTGGGAGGAACACTGAAGCTTTCTTT. This encodes CASSPTGRNTEAFF.

CDR3 protein: CSVWTEFYEQYF. CDR3 nucleotide sequence: TGCAGCGTTTGGACGGAATTCTACGAGCAGTACTTC. This rearrangement joins TRBV29-1 to TRBJ2-7; no clear D gene. The CDR3 consists of 12 residues. CDR1 and CDR2 (germline): SQVTM, ANQGSEA. Trimming left V 5 bases short and J 3 bases short, with 11 bases between.

V is TRBV7-8 and J is TRBJ2-5; 9 bases line up with TRBD1. The J call may be in error: the DNA end matches TRBJ2-7 better. The CDR3 runs to 17 residues. Germline V lookup: CDR1 SGHVS, CDR2 FQNEAQ. CDR3 coding DNA: TGTGCCAGCAGCTTAGTACCCTGGGGACAGGGCTTGTACGAGCAGTACTTC. It codes for CASSLVPWGQGLYEQYF.

The V gene is TRBV15, the J gene TRBJ1-2; TRBD1 is a possible D gene (6 bases). CDR1 is LNHNV and CDR2 is YYDKDF in the germline V gene (reference sequence). The V end lost 1 base, the J end lost 4 bases, and 13 bases lay between the germline ends. The CDR3 is 15 amino acids. In DNA form, the CDR3 reads TGTGCCACCAGCAGAGGGGGCAGGGGACTCTATGGCTACACCTTC. Amino acids: CATSRGGRGLYGYTF. Drawing the rest from reference TRBV15 and TRBJ1-2, the complete variable domain is DAMVIQNPRYQVTQFGKPVTLSCSQTLNHNVMYWYQQKSSQAPKLLFHYYDKDFNNEADTPDNFQSRRPNTSFCFLDIRSPGLGDTAMYLCATSRGGRGLYGYTFGSGTRLTVV.

V gene TRBV6-1 combines with J gene TRBJ1-2, with unresolved D. The CDR3 consists of 11 residues. Germline CDR1 reads MNHNS; CDR2 reads SASEGT. Between the trimmed V and J ends, which lost 8 bases and 8 bases, there was a span of 12 bases. CDR3 in DNA: TGTGCCAGCGGGAACCATGGGGGCTACACCTTC. Translating it yields CASGNHGGYTF.

This chain's CDR3 is CATGTRGIYEQYF. The CDR3 DNA reads TGTGCCACCGGGACTAGAGGGATCTACGAGCAGTACTTC. The chain has TRBV15 and TRBJ2-7; the match to TRBD2 covers 8 bases. CDR1 and CDR2 from the germline V gene are LNHNV and YYDKDF (reference sequence). J lost 3 bases, V lost 8 bases, and 6 bases had no gene match. This CDR3 is 13 amino acids long.

The chain joins TRBV6-4 to TRBJ1-1; D might be TRBD1 (5 bases). The V gene's germline CDR1 is MRHNA and CDR2 SNTAGT. The CDR3 extends over 14 amino acids. Trimming cost V 5 bases and J 4 bases, with 14 bases left between them. The CDR3 here is CASSFTLGATEAFF. The DNA for the CDR3 is TGTGCCAGCAGTTTTACATTAGGGGCCACTGAAGCTTTCTTT.

CDR3 coding DNA: TGTGCCAGCAGCATCTCCCGGGGGCGGGACGGGGAGCTGTTTTTT. This translates into CASSISRGRDGELFF. V gene TRBV7-6 combines with J gene TRBJ2-2; D tentatively reads TRBD1 or TRBD2 (6 bases each). Germline values: CDR1 SGHVS, CDR2 FNYEAQ. The CDR3 is made up of 15 amino acids. V was shortened by 5 bases and J by 7 bases, with 17 bases between the two germline ends.